These 25 T cell receptor beta chains were all obtained from the same sample, sequenced in a study of T cell repertoires in cytomegalovirus infection. Their recognized antigens are unknown. TCRdb reprocessed the reads via MiXCR and lists one record per CDR3 protein. The table lists roughly 860,000 distinct CDR3 sequences, around a third of them singletons. Sequences were derived from cultured CD8+ T cells from PBMCs, sampled from culture after CMV antigen stimulation. The origin of the receptors is a human donor in good health (CMV status not recorded). Some clones in this sample may be carry-over from other donors' samples.

The sample holds a few counts of this clonotype. This chain connects TRBV9 to TRBJ2-2; D remains unclear. V was trimmed by 4 bases and J by 6 bases, leaving 13 bases between them. This CDR3 spans 14 amino acids. Germline V gene data show CDR1 as SGDLS and CDR2 as YYNGEE. The CDR3 region is CASSTRALAGELFF. CDR3 nucleotide sequence: TGTGCCAGCAGCACCCGAGCTCTGGCCGGGGAGCTGTTTTTT.

This clonotype showed up just a few times. The chain is built from TRBV6-1 and TRBJ2-1; D possibly uses TRBD1 or TRBD2 (5 bases each). V gave up 4 bases and J gave up 3 bases, with 16 bases separating them. The CDR3 runs 16 residues. Per the germline V gene, CDR1 is MNHNS and CDR2 is SASEGT. CDR3 region: CASSGSGRNFYNEQFF. The CDR3 DNA reads TGTGCCAGCAGTGGATCGGGGCGGAACTTCTACAATGAGCAGTTCTTC.

This clonotype was counted many times. The rearrangement links TRBV7-2 to TRBJ1-1; no firm D call. The CDR3 loop spans 14 amino acids. The V end was cut by 2 bases, the J end by 4 bases, with 11 bases between. In germline, CDR1 is SGHTA, CDR2 FQGNSA. Here the CDR3 DNA reads TGTGCCAGCAGCTTAAAGAGCGACGGCACTGAAGCTTTCTTT. Translation gives CASSLKSDGTEAFF.

This clonotype was counted between two and nine times. The chain joins TRBV25-1 to TRBJ1-6; 7 positions match TRBD1. Germline trimming cut 0 bases from V and 5 bases from J; bases unmatched to any gene: 22. CDR1 and CDR2 from the germline V gene are MGHDK and SYGVNS. The CDR3 has 22 residues. The CDR3 region is CASSEYFGLENLDRANNSPLHF. In DNA form, the CDR3 reads TGTGCCAGCAGTGAATATTTCGGGCTAGAGAACCTCGACAGGGCAAATAATTCACCCCTCCACTTT.

This clonotype has more than one count but fewer than ten. The rearrangement uses TRBV12-3 or TRBV12-4 and TRBJ2-1; 11 bases agree with TRBD2. This CDR3 contains 15 residues. Trimming removed 3 bases from V and 9 bases from J; junction bases left unmatched: 7. The CDR3: CASSFLAGGEVEQFF. The CDR3 nucleotides read TGTGCCAGCAGTTTTTTAGCGGGGGGGGAGGTTGAGCAGTTCTTC.

This rearrangement joins TRBV4-3 to TRBJ2-1; maybe TRBD1 (5 bases). CDR3 length equals 16 residues. V was trimmed by 2 bases and J by 6 bases, leaving 17 bases between them. Germline V gene sequence: CDR1 LGHNA, CDR2 YSLEER. The CDR3 loop is CASSQQTLGPLNEQFF. DNA of the CDR3: TGCGCCAGCAGCCAACAGACCTTGGGGCCCCTCAATGAGCAGTTCTTC.

This clonotype was found a few times. The chain has TRBV12-3 or TRBV12-4 and TRBJ2-3; the match to TRBD2 covers 9 bases. V was pared by 7 bases and J by 2 bases, with 4 bases of the junction left unmatched. The CDR3 is 14 residues long. This CDR3 reads CASTERGDTDTQYF. In DNA, the CDR3 is TGTGCCAGCACCGAGCGGGGGGACACAGATACGCAGTATTTT.

The sample holds a few counts of this clonotype. V is TRBV7-9 and J is TRBJ1-1; 7 positions agree with TRBD1. From germline, CDR1 is SEHNR and CDR2 FQNEAQ (reference sequence). The CDR3 has 16 amino acids. The V segment lost 5 bases and the J segment 3 bases; nucleotides outside the gene matches: 12. As DNA, the CDR3 is TGTGCCAGCAGCCTTCGACAGGGTCCATGGGACACTGAAGCTTTCTTT. This gives the protein CASSLRQGPWDTEAFF.

This clonotype was observed a single time. The chain has TRBV12-3 or TRBV12-4 and TRBJ1-2; D ambiguous. Trimming shortened V by 6 bases and J by 5 bases, and 16 bases separated the two germline ends. The CDR3 spans 14 residues. The CDR3 loop is CASRSAFRAYGYTF. The CDR3 DNA reads as TGTGCCAGCAGGTCGGCCTTCCGGGCTTATGGCTACACCTTC.

On this clonotype itself: This may come from a read error, since a much larger clone is one base off. DNA of the CDR3: TGTGCCAGCTCACCTGCCGGACAGGGATGGGATGTAGCTTTCTTT. This sequence encodes CASSPAGQGWDVAFF. V usage is TRBV18 and J usage is TRBJ1-1, with 8 bases matching TRBD1. The germline CDR1 and CDR2 sequences are KGHSH and LQKENI. J lost 10 bases, V lost 3 bases, and 13 bases had no gene match. This CDR3 region has 15 residues.

The chain has TRBV19 and TRBJ2-2, with unresolved D. Between the trimmed V and J ends, which lost 0 bases and 0 bases, there was a span of 11 bases. Germline V gives CDR1 LNHDA, CDR2 SQIVND (reference sequence). The CDR3 sequence is 17 residues long. Written as DNA, the CDR3 is TGTGCCAGTAGTATAGAAGGACGGCCGACGAACACCGGGGAGCTGTTTTTT. It codes for CASSIEGRPTNTGELFF. Looking up the rest from reference TRBV19 and TRBJ2-2 gives the full variable domain: DGGITQSPKYLFRKEGQNVTLSCEQNLNHDAMYWYRQDPGQGLRLIYYSQIVNDFQKGDIAEGYSVSREKKESFPLTVTSAQKNPTAFYLCASSIEGRPTNTGELFFGEGSRLTVL.

The chain combines TRBV24-1 with TRBJ1-1; TRBD1 is a possible D gene (6 bases). Germline V lookup: CDR1 KGHDR, CDR2 SFDVKD. Trimming pared 7 bases from V and 6 bases from J, leaving 17 bases between. The CDR3 has 14 amino acids. The CDR3 DNA follows: TGTGCCACCAGGACAGGACAGAAGGGCGCTGAAGCTTTCTTT. Protein: CATRTGQKGAEAFF.

For the CDR3, the DNA is TGTGCCAGCAGTTTAGTGCCCGGGGCCAACGTCCTGACTTTC. This encodes CASSLVPGANVLTF. The rearrangement uses TRBV28 and TRBJ2-6; no firm D call. The germline V gene encodes CDR1 MDHEN and CDR2 SYDVKM. The germline V and J ends were trimmed by 2 bases and 4 bases, with 6 bases remaining between them. The length of the CDR3 is 14 residues.

Comment on this clonotype: A junction boundary mismatches the germline segment, possibly from a read error. This chain links TRBV7-3 with TRBJ1-1; no definite D call. Germline CDR1 and CDR2: SGHTA and FQGTGA. The CDR3 covers 14 residues. The CDR3 bases are TGTGCCGGCAGTTACAACCCAGTCAACACTGAAGCTTTCTTT. Translating gives CAGSYNPVNTEAFF. The entire variable domain, with the rest obtained from reference TRBV7-3 and TRBJ1-1, is as follows: GAGVSQTPSNKVTEKGKYVELRCDPISGHTALYWYRQSLGQGPEFLIYFQGTGAADDSGLPNDRFFAVRPEGSVSTLKIQRTERGDSAVYLCAGSYNPVNTEAFFGQGTRLTVV.

This clonotype was detected a few times. This chain links TRBV19 with TRBJ2-5, with TRBD1 matching over 9 bases. The CDR3 loop spans 15 amino acids. V shed 6 bases, J shed 5 bases, and the junction held 10 bases outside the gene matches. The germline CDR1 and CDR2 sequences are LNHDA and SQIVND (reference sequence). The CDR3: CASRSWDRAVETQYF. The CDR3, as DNA: TGTGCCAGTAGATCTTGGGACAGGGCGGTGGAGACCCAGTACTTC.

This clonotype has ten or more counts. The CDR3 nucleotides read TGTGCCATAAGACAGGAGCCGAACACTGAAGCTTTCTTT. It encodes CAIRQEPNTEAFF. The rearrangement uses TRBV7-2 and TRBJ1-1, with D possibly being TRBD1 (6 bases). Per the germline V gene, CDR1 is SGHTA and CDR2 is FQGNSA. This CDR3 comprises 13 residues. With 10 bases removed from V and 1 base from J, the gap between germline ends came to 13 bases.

CDR3 nucleotides: TGTGCCAGCAGCTTAGACGGGTCGGGGACTGGGGCCAACGTCCTGACTTTC. Translating gives CASSLDGSGTGANVLTF. The chain recombines TRBV7-6 with TRBJ2-6; the D gene is possibly TRBD2 (5 bases). Trimming took off 1 base at V and 2 bases at J, with 12 bases between the two ends. The germline V gene encodes CDR1 SGHVS and CDR2 FNYEAQ. The CDR3 covers 17 residues.

The V gene is TRBV27, the J gene TRBJ2-2; 11 nucleotides align to TRBD1. V shed 3 bases and J 4 bases; nucleotides not matched to a gene: 4. The CDR3 totals 16 residues. Germline loops: CDR1 MNHEY, CDR2 SMNVEV (reference sequence). In DNA, the CDR3 is TGTGCCAGCAGTTTCGGGACAGGGGGAGGCACCGGGGAGCTGTTTTTT. Its translation is CASSFGTGGGTGELFF.

The chain joins TRBV6-5 to TRBJ2-5; 7 positions match TRBD1. V dropped 6 bases and J dropped 3; count of bases not matched to a gene: 10. CDR1 is MNHEY, CDR2 SVGAGI, per germline. This CDR3 comprises 15 residues. The CDR3 loop reads CASRPYIGTEETQYF. CDR3 nucleotide sequence: TGTGCCAGCAGACCATACATCGGGACAGAAGAGACCCAGTACTTC.

In its sample, this clonotype was seen a few times. V and J are TRBV12-3 or TRBV12-4 and TRBJ1-5; D gene uncertain. V lost 5 bases to trimming and J lost 0 bases, with 8 bases between them. This CDR3 is 14 amino acids long. The CDR3, as DNA: TGTGCCAGCAGTCCTAGTGTTAGCAATCAGCCCCAGCATTTT. Protein sequence: CASSPSVSNQPQHF.

The rearrangement links TRBV11-2 to TRBJ2-5; TRBD1 might be the D (5 bases). V lost 4 bases and J lost 2, with 11 bases in between. This CDR3 is 14 amino acids long. Germline V gene sequence: CDR1 SGHAT, CDR2 FQNNGV. CDR3 region: CASSSWTLQETQYF. CDR3 bases: TGTGCCAGCAGCTCGTGGACACTACAAGAGACCCAGTACTTC. Full variable domain (missing parts from reference TRBV11-2 and TRBJ2-5): EAGVAQSPRYKIIEKRQSVAFWCNPISGHATLYWYQQILGQGPKLLIQFQNNGVVDDSQLPKDRFSAERLKGVDSTLKIQPAKLEDSAVYLCASSSWTLQETQYFGPGTRLLVL.

A few counts support this clonotype. This rearrangement joins TRBV19 to TRBJ1-1; TRBD1 matches at 8 bases. V gave up 4 bases and J gave up 8 bases; unmatched junction bases: 9. CDR1 and CDR2 from the germline V gene are LNHDA and SQIVND (reference sequence). The CDR3 is made up of 14 amino acids. This chain's CDR3 is CASSKNRDRLEAFF. The CDR3 coding sequence is TGTGCCAGTAGTAAGAACCGGGACAGGTTGGAAGCTTTCTTT.

The table lists this clonotype with a few counts. The chain uses TRBV7-9 and TRBJ2-7; D is tentatively TRBD1 or TRBD2 (5 bases each). CDR1 and CDR2 (germline): SEHNR, FQNEAQ (reference sequence). V gave up 3 bases and J gave up 4 bases, with 16 bases separating them. CDR3 length: 15 amino acids. The CDR3 loop is CASSFSPAGSYEQYF. The CDR3 region has the DNA TGTGCCAGCAGCTTTTCTCCGGCAGGGAGTTACGAGCAGTACTTC.

The chain has TRBV7-6 and TRBJ2-7; 11 nucleotides line up with TRBD2. This CDR3 has 15 residues. Losses at the gene ends were 1 base for V and 6 bases for J; bases not matched to a gene: 5. Germline loops: CDR1 SGHVS, CDR2 FNYEAQ. The CDR3 here is CASSLGGTSGSEQYF. CDR3 bases: TGTGCCAGCAGCTTAGGGGGGACTAGCGGAAGCGAGCAGTACTTC.

This clonotype has just a few counts. The chain is built from TRBV27 and TRBJ2-1; 7 bases match TRBD1. The trim removed 7 bases at V and 5 bases at J, leaving 17 bases unmatched. CDR1 is MNHEY and CDR2 is SMNVEV in the germline V gene (reference sequence). This CDR3 is built from 17 residues. The CDR3 DNA reads as TGTGCCAGCACTAATTTATTAGGGGGCATTTCGGACAATGAGCAGTTCTTC. Its protein is CASTNLLGGISDNEQFF.